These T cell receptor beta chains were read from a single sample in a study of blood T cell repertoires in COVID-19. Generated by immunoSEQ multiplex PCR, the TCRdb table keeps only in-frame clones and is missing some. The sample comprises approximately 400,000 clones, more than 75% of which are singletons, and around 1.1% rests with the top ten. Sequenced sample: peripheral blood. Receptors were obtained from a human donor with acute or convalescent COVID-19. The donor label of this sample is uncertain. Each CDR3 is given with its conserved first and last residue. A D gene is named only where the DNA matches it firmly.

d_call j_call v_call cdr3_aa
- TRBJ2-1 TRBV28 CASREGSHEQFF
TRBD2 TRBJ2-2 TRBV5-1 CASSQREIGSTGELFF
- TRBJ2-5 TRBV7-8 CASSPERETQYF
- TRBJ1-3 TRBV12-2 CASRFQMGTRYF
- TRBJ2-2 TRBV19 CASSIRGSTGELFF
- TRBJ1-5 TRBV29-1 CSVASGRGDQPQHF
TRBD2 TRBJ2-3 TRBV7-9 CASSLVLRREQKTDTQYF
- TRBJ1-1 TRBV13 CASSFGARAFF
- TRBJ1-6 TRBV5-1 CASSAEYNSPLHF
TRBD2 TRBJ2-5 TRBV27 CASSLNRLAGAGTQYF
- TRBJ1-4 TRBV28 CASSSTGLGTNEKLFF
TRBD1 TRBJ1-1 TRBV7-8 CASSFGQGGGTEAFF
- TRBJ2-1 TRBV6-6 CASRGQVSDNEQFF
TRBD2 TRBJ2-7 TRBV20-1 CSASSRGSGGASYEQYF
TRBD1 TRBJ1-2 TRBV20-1 CSAGQGYGYTF
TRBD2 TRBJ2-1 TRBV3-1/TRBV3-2 CASSGSGRVGNEQFF
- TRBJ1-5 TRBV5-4 CASSLGGHSNQPQHF
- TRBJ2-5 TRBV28 CASSLRSTQETQYF
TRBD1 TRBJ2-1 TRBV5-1 CASSVGTGNYNEQFF
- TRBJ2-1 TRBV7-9 CASRDYYEQFF
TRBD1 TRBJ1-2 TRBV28 CASRSTGFYGYTF
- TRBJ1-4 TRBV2 CASSVSPRREKLFF
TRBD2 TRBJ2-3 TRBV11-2 CASSLGGGATDTQYF
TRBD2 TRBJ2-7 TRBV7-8 CASSLTSGRKPYEQYF
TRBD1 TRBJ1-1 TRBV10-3 CAIWTGDLYNTEAFF
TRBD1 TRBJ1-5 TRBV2 CASRHGTGYNQPQHF
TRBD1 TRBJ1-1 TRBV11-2 CASRSDRATEAFF
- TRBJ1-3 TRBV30 CAWSAGLGSGNTIYF
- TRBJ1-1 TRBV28 CASEGQNTEAFF
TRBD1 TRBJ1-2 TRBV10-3 CAISESLEQGYGYTF
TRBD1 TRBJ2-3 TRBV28 CASSQRIRRLMDRLNFDTQYF
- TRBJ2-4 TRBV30 CAWSVLPRTVPRGASAKNIQYF
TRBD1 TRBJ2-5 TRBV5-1 CASSFGDRESETQYF
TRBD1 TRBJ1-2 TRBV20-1 CSASISGGSYGYTF
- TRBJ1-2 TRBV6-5 CASSPDGRRGYTF
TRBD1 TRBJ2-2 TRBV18 CASSRYSDRNIRTGELFF
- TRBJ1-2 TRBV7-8 CASSQNQDGYTF
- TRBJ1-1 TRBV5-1 CASSSGTRAQAFF
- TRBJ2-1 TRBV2 CASREDWNNEQFF
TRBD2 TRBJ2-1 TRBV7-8 CASKLGLASNEQFF
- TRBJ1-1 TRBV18 CASSPLGVLNTEAFF
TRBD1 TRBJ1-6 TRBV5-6 CASSQNRGATVWNSPLHF
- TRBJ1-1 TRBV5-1 CASSFGTGVF
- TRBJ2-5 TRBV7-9 CASSLQRSLSQETQYF
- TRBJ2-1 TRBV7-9 CASSQKSSGIEQFF